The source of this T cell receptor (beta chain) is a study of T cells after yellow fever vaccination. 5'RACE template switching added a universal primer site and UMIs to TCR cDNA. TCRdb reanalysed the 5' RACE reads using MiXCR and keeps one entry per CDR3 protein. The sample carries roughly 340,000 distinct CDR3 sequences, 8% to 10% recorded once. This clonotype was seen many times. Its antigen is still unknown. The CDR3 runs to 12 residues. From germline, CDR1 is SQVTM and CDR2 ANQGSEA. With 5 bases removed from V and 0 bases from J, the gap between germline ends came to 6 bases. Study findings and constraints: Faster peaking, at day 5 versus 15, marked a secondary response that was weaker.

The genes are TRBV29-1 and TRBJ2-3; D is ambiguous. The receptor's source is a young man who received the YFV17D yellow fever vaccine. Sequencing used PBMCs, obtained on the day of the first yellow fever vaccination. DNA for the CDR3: TGCAGCGTTTTTTGGAGCACAGATACGCAGTATTTT. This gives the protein CSVFWSTDTQYF.